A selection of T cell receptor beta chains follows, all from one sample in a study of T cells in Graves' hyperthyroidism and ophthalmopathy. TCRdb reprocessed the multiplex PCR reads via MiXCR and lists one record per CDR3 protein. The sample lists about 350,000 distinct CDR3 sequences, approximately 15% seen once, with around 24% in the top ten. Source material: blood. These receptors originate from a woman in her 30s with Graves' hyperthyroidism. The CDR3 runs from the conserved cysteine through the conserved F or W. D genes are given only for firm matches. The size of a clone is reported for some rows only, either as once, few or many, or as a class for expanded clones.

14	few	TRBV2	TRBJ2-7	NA	TGTGCCAGCAGGGATCCGTGGGGGACCTACGAGCAGTACTTC	CASRDPWGTYEQYF
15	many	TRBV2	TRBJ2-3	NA	TGTGCCAGCAGCCCCTTAGGGGACCTTGGAGATACGCAGTATTTT	CASSPLGDLGDTQYF
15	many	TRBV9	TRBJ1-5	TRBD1	TGTGCCAGCAGCCCCGGGACAGAGAGCAATCAGCCCCAGCATTTT	CASSPGTESNQPQHF
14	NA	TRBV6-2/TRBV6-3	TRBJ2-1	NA	TGTGCCAGCTCTCGACAGGATCTCTACAATGAGCAGTTCTTC	CASSRQDLYNEQFF
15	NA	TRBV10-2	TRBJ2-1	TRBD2	TGCGCCAGCAACCAGGCTAGCGGGATTTACAATGAGCAGTTCTTC	CASNQASGIYNEQFF
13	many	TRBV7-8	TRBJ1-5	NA	TGTGCCAGCAGCTTGGGGGACAATCAGCCCCAGCATTTT	CASSLGDNQPQHF
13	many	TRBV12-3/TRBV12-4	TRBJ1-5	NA	TGTGCCAGCAGTCCGACAGCTAATCAGCCCCAGCATTTT	CASSPTANQPQHF
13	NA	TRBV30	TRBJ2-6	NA	TGTGCCCAGAGTGGAACTGGGGCCAACGTCCTGACTTTC	CAQSGTGANVLTF
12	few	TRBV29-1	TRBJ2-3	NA	TGCAGCGTTGTTTTGCCCACAGATACGCAGTATTTT	CSVVLPTDTQYF
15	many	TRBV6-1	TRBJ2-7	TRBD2	TGTGCCAGCAGTGAAGGGAGCGGGAGGGCCGGGGAGCAGTACTTC	CASSEGSGRAGEQYF
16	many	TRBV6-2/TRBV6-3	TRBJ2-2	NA	TGTGCCAGCAGTTACCCACGACCAGGTGTCACCGGGGAGCTGTTTTTT	CASSYPRPGVTGELFF
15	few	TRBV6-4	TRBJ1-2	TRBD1	TGTGCCAGCAGTGAAGCTGAGGGCAGGGGACAGGGCTACACCTTC	CASSEAEGRGQGYTF
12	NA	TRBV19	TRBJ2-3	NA	TGTGCCAGTAGTTCGGCTGCGAATACGCAGTATTTT	CASSSAANTQYF
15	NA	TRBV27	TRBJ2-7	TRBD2	TGTGCCAGCAGTCTTAGACTAGCGGCCCCCTACGAGCAGTACTTC	CASSLRLAAPYEQYF
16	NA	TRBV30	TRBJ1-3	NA	TGTGCCTGGACCCCGGCGATCCTTGTCTCTGGAAACACCATATATTTT	CAWTPAILVSGNTIYF
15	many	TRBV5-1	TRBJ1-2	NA	TGCGCCAGCAGCTTGGGGTCGTCGGAGAACTATGGCTACACCTTC	CASSLGSSENYGYTF
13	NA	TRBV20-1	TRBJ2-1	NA	TGCAGTGCCGCGGCAGGGACCGTCGATGAGCAGTTCTTC	CSAAAGTVDEQFF
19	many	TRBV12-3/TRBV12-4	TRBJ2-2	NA	TGTGCCAGCAGTTTAGTTGCAGGTTCGCTTGCCTCGAACACCGGGGAGCTGTTTTTT	CASSLVAGSLASNTGELFF
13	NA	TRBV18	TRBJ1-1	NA	TGTGCCAGCTCCCCTAAGGGGGACACTGAAGCTTTCTTT	CASSPKGDTEAFF
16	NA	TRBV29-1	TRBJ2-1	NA	TGCAGCGTATTAGGTCGGGGCGGGCCCCGGAGCAATGAGCAGTTCTTC	CSVLGRGGPRSNEQFF
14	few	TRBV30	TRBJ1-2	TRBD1	TGTGCCTGGAGTAGGATTCGCAGGGGGGGCGGCTACACCTTC	CAWSRIRRGGGYTF
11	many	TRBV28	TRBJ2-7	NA	TGTGCCAGCAGTTTGGGGCAAGGGCAGTACTTC	CASSLGQGQYF
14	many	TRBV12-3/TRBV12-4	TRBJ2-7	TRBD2	TGTGCCAGCAGGCTAGCGGGAGGTTCCTACGAGCAGTACTTC	CASRLAGGSYEQYF
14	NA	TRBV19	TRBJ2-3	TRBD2	TGTGCCAGTACAGTCGCGGGAGGCCCAGATACGCAGTATTTT	CASTVAGGPDTQYF
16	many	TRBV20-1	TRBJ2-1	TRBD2	TGCAGTGCTAGTTCCCCTGGTTCTAGCGGCAGCAATGAGCAGTTCTTC	CSASSPGSSGSNEQFF
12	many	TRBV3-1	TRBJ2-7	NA	TGTGCCAGCAGCCATGCCCCCTACGAGCAGTACTTC	CASSHAPYEQYF